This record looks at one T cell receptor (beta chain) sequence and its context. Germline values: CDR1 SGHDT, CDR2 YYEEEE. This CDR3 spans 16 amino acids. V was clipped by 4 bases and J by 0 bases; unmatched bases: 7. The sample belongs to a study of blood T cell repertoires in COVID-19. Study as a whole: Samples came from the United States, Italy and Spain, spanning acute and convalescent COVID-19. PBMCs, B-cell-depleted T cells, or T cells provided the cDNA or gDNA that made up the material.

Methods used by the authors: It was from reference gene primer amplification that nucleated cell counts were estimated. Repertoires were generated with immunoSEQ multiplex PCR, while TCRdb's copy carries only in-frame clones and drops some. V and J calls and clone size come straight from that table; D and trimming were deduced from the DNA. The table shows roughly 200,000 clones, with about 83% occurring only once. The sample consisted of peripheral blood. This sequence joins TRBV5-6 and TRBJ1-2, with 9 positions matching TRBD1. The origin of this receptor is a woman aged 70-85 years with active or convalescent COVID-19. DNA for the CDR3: TGTGCCAGCAGCACGGGACAGGGAAAGGCTAACTATGGCTACACCTTC. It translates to CASSTGQGKANYGYTF. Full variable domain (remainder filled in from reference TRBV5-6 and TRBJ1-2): DAGVTQSPTHLIKTRGQQVTLRCSPKSGHDTVSWYQQALGQGPQFIFQYYEEEERQRGNFPDRFSGHQFPNYSSELNVNALLLGDSALYLCASSTGQGKANYGYTFGSGTRLTVV.